The sequence of this T cell receptor beta chain was determined in a study of T cell responses to AZD1222 COVID-19 vaccine. General study points: The study found Spike-specific TCR breadth and depth rose after two AZD1222 doses. Nearly half of the spike-specific TCRs reportedly recognize variant regions that carry no mutations. The peak T cell response came first, and repertoires were sampled only after it.

Concerning this clone itself: Its antigen is undetermined.

V dropped 0 bases and J dropped 5 bases, with 13 bases sitting between them. This CDR3 region has 16 residues. The V gene's germline CDR1 is LGHNA and CDR2 YNFKEQ. Some clones are missing from TCRdb's copy, which holds only in-frame ones; the method was immunoSEQ multiplex PCR. The sample has about 150,000 clones, approximately 91% seen once. The material sequenced was peripheral blood, taken on day 0 of AZD1222 vaccination. The V and J genes are TRBV4-2 and TRBJ1-4; the D gene is possibly TRBD1 (6 bases). This receptor was identified in an adult in good health. The CDR3 bases are TGTGCCAGCAGCCAAGAAAACACAGGGAAAAATGAAAAACTGTTTTTT. Translation: CASSQENTGKNEKLFF.